The rows below give T cell receptor beta chains drawn from one sample of a study of shared clonotypes between healthy human individuals. Clones were sequenced by immunoSEQ multiplex PCR, and TCRdb holds only the in-frame ones, with some missing. This table holds about 2.3 million clones, just under 95% found once. Sequences were obtained from naive CD4+ T cells from PBMCs. These receptors came from a man between 18 and 29 years old in good health. Some clones in this sample may be carry-over from other donors' samples. Each CDR3 is given with its conserved first and last residue. The D gene is left open where the match is weak. Size values are once, few and many counts, or a class for expanded clones, and some rows have none.

V: TRBV4-2
J: TRBJ1-5
D: TRBD1
size: NA
DNA: TGTGCCAGCAGCCAACGGACAGGGGGCAATCAGCCCCAGCATTTT
CDR3: CASSQRTGGNQPQHF

V: TRBV28
J: TRBJ2-1
D: NA
size: NA
DNA: TGTGCCAGCAGTTTATCCGGGAGTTGGGGCAATGAGCAGTTCTTC
CDR3: CASSLSGSWGNEQFF

V: TRBV6-5
J: TRBJ2-4
D: TRBD1
size: NA
DNA: TGTGCCAGCAGCATGGGACAGGGAATAAACATTCAGTACTTC
CDR3: CASSMGQGINIQYF

V: TRBV19
J: TRBJ2-5
D: TRBD2
size: NA
DNA: TGTGCCAGTAGTATTTACGGACTAGCGGAAGAGACCCAGTACTTC
CDR3: CASSIYGLAEETQYF

V: TRBV12-5
J: TRBJ2-2
D: TRBD2
size: NA
DNA: TGTGCTAGTGGTTTGATAGCGGGAGGGGACACCGGGGAGCTGTTTTTT
CDR3: CASGLIAGGDTGELFF

V: TRBV25-1
J: TRBJ1-5
D: TRBD1
size: NA
DNA: TGTGCCAGCACGGGGACAGGAAAAAATCAGCCCCAGCATTTT
CDR3: CASTGTGKNQPQHF

V: TRBV28
J: TRBJ2-7
D: NA
size: NA
DNA: TGTGCCAGCAGTTTATGGGACAGCTCCTACGAGCAGTACTTC
CDR3: CASSLWDSSYEQYF

V: TRBV21-1
J: TRBJ2-2
D: NA
size: NA
DNA: TGTGCCAGCAGCCCCGGGACCCGGTTCAGACTAGCGGGAGGTACCGGGGAGCTGTTTTTT
CDR3: CASSPGTRFRLAGGTGELFF

V: TRBV9
J: TRBJ2-1
D: TRBD2
size: once
DNA: TGTGCCAGCAGCGAGTCCGGCGGGGGACCCTACAATGAGCAGTTCTTC
CDR3: CASSESGGGPYNEQFF

V: TRBV5-5
J: TRBJ2-6
D: TRBD1
size: NA
DNA: TGTGCCAGCAGCCTAACAGGGGCTGGGGCCAACGTCCTGACTTTC
CDR3: CASSLTGAGANVLTF